This is a list of T cell receptor beta chains from one sample in a study of T cells after yellow fever vaccination. MiXCR, applied by TCRdb to the 5' RACE reads, yields one record per CDR3 protein. The repertoire holds approximately 510,000 distinct CDR3 sequences, with 21% as singletons. Source: PBMCs, taken approximately 20 days after the first yellow fever vaccination. The source is a man younger than 30 who received the YFV17D yellow fever vaccine. CDR3s include the opening cysteine and the closing phenylalanine or tryptophan. D genes are given only for firm matches. Clone size, where shown, is once, few, many, or a class for clones that have expanded.

cdr3_aa cdr3_nt j_call v_call clone_size d_call
CATSEGQGGAKNIQYF TGTGCCACCAGCGAAGGCCAGGGGGGTGCCAAAAACATTCAGTACTTC TRBJ2-4 TRBV15 few .
CATSRDPGQSYEQYF TGTGCCACCAGCAGAGATCCGGGACAGTCCTACGAGCAGTACTTC TRBJ2-7 TRBV15 . TRBD1
CSVEAGAGTRTDTQYF TGCAGCGTTGAAGCGGGGGCAGGAACCCGCACAGATACGCAGTATTTT TRBJ2-3 TRBV29-1 many .
CAWSLAGGSGETQYF TGTGCCTGGAGTTTAGCGGGGGGTTCGGGAGAGACCCAGTACTTC TRBJ2-5 TRBV30 . TRBD2
CASSSPGTVPSLTDTQYF TGCGCCAGCAGCTCACCCGGGACAGTCCCCTCCCTCACAGATACGCAGTATTTT TRBJ2-3 TRBV5-1 few TRBD1
CASSFSANTEAFF TGTGCCAGCAGCTTCAGCGCGAACACTGAAGCTTTCTTT TRBJ1-1 TRBV7-9 few .
CAISESNLGGYEQYF TGTGCCATCAGTGAGTCGAATTTAGGGGGCTACGAGCAGTACTTC TRBJ2-7 TRBV10-3 . .
CASTRDIITGELFF TGTGCCAGCACCCGGGACATTATCACCGGGGAGCTGTTTTTT TRBJ2-2 TRBV12-3/TRBV12-4 few .
CSARSLSSPLHF TGCAGTGCTAGATCTTTGTCCTCACCCCTCCACTTT TRBJ1-6 TRBV20-1 . .
CASSVAPSTSGGALGTQYF TGTGCCAGCAGCGTAGCTCCCTCGACTAGCGGGGGGGCATTGGGGACCCAGTACTTC TRBJ2-5 TRBV9 . TRBD2
CATSDPGTSEFF TGTGCCACCAGTGACCCCGGGACTAGCGAGTTCTTC TRBJ2-1 TRBV24-1 many TRBD2
CASSGKSSLVDIQYF TGTGCCAGCAGTGGAAAGAGTTCTCTGGTTGACATTCAGTACTTC TRBJ2-4 TRBV6-1 . .
CASSAGVGGRDRETQYF TGCGCCAGCAGTGCCGGTGTGGGGGGACGGGATCGGGAGACCCAGTACTTC TRBJ2-5 TRBV10-1 . .
CASSYSMGQGDEAFF TGTGCCAGCAGTTACTCGATGGGACAGGGGGATGAAGCTTTCTTT TRBJ1-1 TRBV6-5 few TRBD1
CSASETGRGDTQYF TGCAGTGCTTCCGAGACAGGGCGAGGAGATACGCAGTATTTT TRBJ2-3 TRBV20-1 . TRBD1
CASSQSPSSASEAFF TGCGCCAGCAGCCAAAGTCCATCCAGCGCTTCTGAAGCTTTCTTT TRBJ1-1 TRBV4-1 few .
CASSAGQNYGYTF TGCGCCAGCAGCGCGGGACAGAACTATGGCTACACCTTC TRBJ1-2 TRBV5-1 few TRBD1
CASTLNVRGNYGYTF TGTGCCAGCACATTAAACGTCAGGGGAAACTATGGCTACACCTTC TRBJ1-2 TRBV2 . .
CASKDYGLAGGHDGELFF TGTGCCAGCAAAGATTACGGACTAGCGGGGGGGCATGACGGGGAGCTGTTTTTT TRBJ2-2 TRBV2 once TRBD2
CASSSTGNEQFF TGTGCCAGCAGTTCAACCGGGAATGAGCAGTTCTTC TRBJ2-1 TRBV7-2 many .
CASSQTGEYTEAFF TGTGCCAGCAGCCAAACAGGGGAATACACTGAAGCTTTCTTT TRBJ1-1 TRBV3-1 . TRBD1
CASSRTGGAYGYTF TGTGCCAGTAGTAGGACAGGGGGCGCATATGGCTACACCTTC TRBJ1-2 TRBV19 . TRBD1
CASSFGVPGTDTQHF TGTGCCAGCAGCTTTGGAGTACCTGGGACAGATACGCAGCATTTT TRBJ1-5 TRBV5-5 . TRBD1
CASSPEGGLREQYF TGTGCCAGCAGCCCCGAAGGGGGGCTTAGGGAGCAGTACTTC TRBJ2-7 TRBV5-5 many .
CASSSRLAGARNEQFF TGTGCCAGCAGTTCCAGACTAGCGGGGGCTCGCAATGAGCAGTTCTTC TRBJ2-1 TRBV6-2/TRBV6-3 . TRBD2
CATSRDAGSGTF TGTGCCACCAGCAGAGATGCGGGGAGTGGTACCTTC TRBJ1-2 TRBV15 . .
CASSQTSGGVSGELFF TGTGCCAGCAGCCAGACTAGCGGGGGGGTGTCCGGGGAGCTGTTTTTT TRBJ2-2 TRBV6-1 . TRBD2
CTSSYLYTEAFF TGTACCAGCAGTTACTTGTACACTGAAGCTTTCTTT TRBJ1-1 TRBV28 . .
CASSQVGQTYSPLHF TGCGCCAGCAGCCAAGTCGGACAGACCTATTCACCCCTCCACTTT TRBJ1-6 TRBV4-1 . .
CASSTPGSQETQYF TGTGCCAGCTCCACTCCGGGGTCCCAAGAGACCCAGTACTTC TRBJ2-5 TRBV18 many .
CSARENRAGNTIYF TGCAGTGCTAGAGAAAATCGGGCTGGAAACACCATATATTTT TRBJ1-3 TRBV20-1 few .
CASGQDSYNEQFF TGTGCCAGCGGTCAGGACTCCTACAATGAGCAGTTCTTC TRBJ2-1 TRBV6-2/TRBV6-3 few .
CASSLGGVTQYF TGTGCCAGCAGCTTGGGGGGGGTGACCCAGTACTTC TRBJ2-5 TRBV5-5 few .
CASSPSGRSTDTQYF TGTGCCAGCAGCCCCAGCGGGAGAAGCACAGATACGCAGTATTTT TRBJ2-3 TRBV7-9 few TRBD2
CASCLSWDRGVETQYF TGTGCCAGCTGTTTATCGTGGGACAGGGGCGTGGAGACCCAGTACTTC TRBJ2-5 TRBV27 once TRBD1
CASSPGGREAFF TGCGCCAGCAGCCCAGGAGGGAGGGAAGCTTTCTTT TRBJ1-1 TRBV5-1 few .
CASSVESINRDTQYF TGTGCCAGCAGCGTAGAGTCCATAAACAGGGATACGCAGTATTTT TRBJ2-3 TRBV9 . .
CASSFRRGQTDTQYF TGCGCCAGCAGCTTCCGGCGGGGCCAGACAGATACGCAGTATTTT TRBJ2-3 TRBV5-1 . .
CASSVGLAGGRDTQYF TGCGCCAGCAGCGTCGGACTAGCGGGGGGGCGAGATACGCAGTATTTT TRBJ2-3 TRBV5-1 few TRBD2
CASSLAAGTLNTEAFF TGCGCCAGCAGCTTGGCCGCGGGGACCTTGAACACTGAAGCTTTCTTT TRBJ1-1 TRBV5-1 . .
CASSFSGYPYNEQFF TGTGCCAGCAGCTTTTCAGGGTATCCCTACAATGAGCAGTTCTTC TRBJ2-1 TRBV5-5 . .
CATSSGGYGYGYTF TGTGCCACCAGCAGTGGGGGGTATGGCTATGGCTACACCTTC TRBJ1-2 TRBV15 . .
CASSLIGGVDYNEQFF TGTGCCAGCAGCTTAATAGGCGGGGTGGACTACAATGAGCAGTTCTTC TRBJ2-1 TRBV7-3 few .
CASSYPRRRGLNYSNQPQHF TGTGCCAGCAGTTACCCCCGTAGAAGGGGGCTCAATTATAGCAATCAGCCCCAGCATTTT TRBJ1-5 TRBV6-2/TRBV6-3 . TRBD1
CASSQDEAGLPDTQYF TGCGCCAGCAGCCAAGATGAGGCGGGGCTGCCAGATACGCAGTATTTT TRBJ2-3 TRBV4-3 . .
CASSSDMGRTQYF TGTGCCAGCAGTTCGGACATGGGTCGGACCCAGTACTTC TRBJ2-5 TRBV27 few .
CASSPWSGTDTGELFF TGCGCCAGCAGCCCTTGGTCCGGGACGGACACCGGGGAGCTGTTTTTT TRBJ2-2 TRBV4-3 . .
CASSLGDAREQYF TGCGCCAGCAGCTTAGGGGACGCCAGGGAGCAGTACTTC TRBJ2-7 TRBV5-1 . .
CASSPGQGASYNSPLHF TGCGCCAGCAGCCCAGGACAGGGGGCATCCTATAATTCACCCCTCCACTTT TRBJ1-6 TRBV4-1 few TRBD1
CAISDPVGIGGDTQYF TGTGCCATCAGTGACCCCGTCGGGATCGGGGGAGATACGCAGTATTTT TRBJ2-3 TRBV10-3 few .
CASSIVQGAMDNQPQHF TGTGCCAGTAGTATCGTACAGGGGGCGATGGACAATCAGCCCCAGCATTTT TRBJ1-5 TRBV19 . TRBD1
CGTVWVGYAGQYF TGTGGGACCGTGTGGGTGGGTTATGCGGGGCAGTACTTC TRBJ2-7 TRBV7-6 many .
CASSWGQSGGPQHF TGTGCCAGCAGTTGGGGACAGTCCGGGGGGCCCCAGCATTTT TRBJ1-5 TRBV6-5 few TRBD1
CSARQPGQGAGEQYF TGCAGTGCTAGACAACCGGGACAGGGGGCCGGCGAGCAGTACTTC TRBJ2-7 TRBV20-1 few TRBD1
CASSQGVRGGTDTQYF TGTGCCAGCAGCCAAGGTGTACGGGGGGGCACAGATACGCAGTATTTT TRBJ2-3 TRBV4-2 . TRBD2
CSAGGVMGKETQYF TGCAGTGCTGGGGGGGTTATGGGTAAAGAGACCCAGTACTTC TRBJ2-5 TRBV20-1 few TRBD2
CASSEQGGRTEAFF TGTGCCAGCAGTGAACAGGGGGGTCGAACTGAAGCTTTCTTT TRBJ1-1 TRBV25-1 few TRBD1